The entry that follows covers one TCR beta chain sequence. Its antigen is unknown. Mismatch with germline at one junction end may stem from a read error. Enrolled patients, whose metastatic non-small-cell lung cancer was chemo-refractory, received focal radiation plus CTLA-4 blockade with ipilimumab. This sample was included in a study of radiotherapy plus CTLA-4 blockade in lung cancer. Study information: An objective response was seen in 18% of patients, and disease control in about 30%. Regarding the study as a whole: The best prediction of response reportedly came from early blood T cell clone dynamics, with interferon-beta. Peripheral blood showed expansion of tumor-derived TCR clones after radiotherapy and ipilimumab.

The repertoire was sequenced with immunoSEQ multiplex PCR; TCRdb's copy has only in-frame clones and lacks some. Among tens of thousands of clones, 65% to 85% were seen once, and the ten largest hold over 8.5%. The CDR3 runs 16 residues. Germline V gene data show CDR1 as SGHTA and CDR2 as FQGNSA. The source material was peripheral blood, sampled from a patient treated with radiotherapy plus ipilimumab. The V and J genes are TRBV7-2 and TRBJ1-1, with 9 bases that match TRBD1. The receptor was derived from a human donor with non-small cell lung cancer who had stable disease on radiotherapy plus ipilimumab. The CDR3 region has the DNA TGTGCCAGCAGCCGACCCGCCGGGACAGGGAACGCTGAAGCTTTCTTT. Encoded protein: CASSRPAGTGNAEAFF.